This note documents a single TCR beta chain sequence. This sample stems from a study of blood T cell repertoires in COVID-19. Overall study: The origin of the acute and convalescent COVID-19 samples was the United States, Italy and Spain. Nucleic acid was either cDNA or gDNA, and it came from T cells, B-cell-depleted T cells, or PBMCs.

V was trimmed by 6 bases and J by 3 bases, leaving 12 bases between them. The CDR3 is made up of 13 amino acids. Authors' processing steps: Scientists estimated how many nucleated cells there were by amplifying reference gene primers. The method was immunoSEQ multiplex PCR; TCRdb's version includes in-frame clones alone and lacks a portion of them. Clone size and V and J calls were adopted from that table, with D and trimming inferred from the DNA. The repertoire holds 250,000 or so clones, with around four fifths as singletons. Sequencing input: peripheral blood. The rearrangement uses TRBV12-3 or TRBV12-4 and TRBJ2-7; tentatively, D is TRBD2 (5 bases). The sequence derives from a woman aged 55-75 years with active or convalescent COVID-19. This CDR3 reads CASRIGNNYEQYF. In DNA, the CDR3 is TGTGCCAGCAGGATCGGGAACAACTACGAGCAGTACTTC.